Presented here are 3 T cell receptor beta chains from one specimen sequenced in a study of memory CD8 T cells in hepatitis C reinfection. Time point noted: pre-reinfection, 55 to 20 weeks before reinfection detection. The sorted cells went straight to TCR sequencing with no prior in vitro expansion. Clones were read by immunoSEQ multiplex PCR, and TCRdb kept only the in-frame ones, dropping some. Of more than 45,000 clones in the sample, roughly 89% were seen once. Sequencing was performed on naive CD8+ T cells sorted from blood. Receptors originate from a man aged 18-30 years with hepatitis C virus infection.

V and J are TRBV5-1 and TRBJ2-3; 7 positions match TRBD2. Germline loops: CDR1 SGHRS, CDR2 YFSETQ. The CDR3 is 14 amino acids. Trimming cost V 5 bases and J 2 bases; bases outside gene matches: 5. CDR3 in amino acids: CASRALADTDTQYF. CDR3 bases: TGCGCCAGCAGGGCCCTAGCGGACACAGATACGCAGTATTTT. The variable domain in full, completed from reference TRBV5-1 and TRBJ2-3, reads KAGVTQTPRYLIKTRGQQVTLSCSPISGHRSVSWYQQTPGQGLQFLFEYFSETQRNKGNFPGRFSGRQFSNSRSEMNVSTLELGDSALYLCASRALADTDTQYFGPGTRLTVL.

CDR3 nucleotides: TGTGCCAGCAGCTTGACTAGCGGGAGACTCCACGAGCAGTACTTC. It codes for CASSLTSGRLHEQYF. The chain has TRBV7-9 and TRBJ2-7; 12 nucleotides align to TRBD2. Germline V gives CDR1 SEHNR, CDR2 FQNEAQ (reference sequence). Germline trimming cut 3 bases from V and 5 bases from J; bases unmatched to any gene: 5. The CDR3 spans 15 residues.

The gene calls are TRBV27 and TRBJ1-5, with 8 nucleotides matching TRBD1. The CDR3 length is 16 residues. CDR1 is MNHEY, CDR2 SMNVEV, per germline (reference sequence). J lost 1 base, V lost 6 bases, and 8 bases had no gene match. CDR3: CASRETGEESNQPQHF. The CDR3 nucleotides are TGTGCCAGCAGAGAGACAGGGGAGGAGAGCAATCAGCCCCAGCATTTT.